The 22 T cell receptor beta chains below were found in one sample sequenced in a study of memory CD4+ T cells and cytomegalovirus serostatus. The sort gate was single viable CD3+CD4+CD8-CD45RO+ cells for memory CD4+ T cells. The data were produced by immunoSEQ multiplex PCR, yet TCRdb's version contains in-frame clones alone and is incomplete. Among approximately 50,000 clones listed, about 80% were seen once. Source material: memory CD4+ T cells from blood. All receptors derive from an adult in good health and CMV-seropositive.

In its sample, this clone was seen a few times. The chain carries TRBV5-1 and TRBJ1-4; D is possibly TRBD1 (5 bases). Trimming took 4 bases from V and 5 from J, leaving 9 bases between them. CDR3 length: 13 residues. In germline, CDR1 is SGHRS, CDR2 YFSETQ. CDR3 sequence (DNA): TGCGCCAGCAGCGAGGGGCAGAATGAAAAACTGTTTTTT. Its protein is CASSEGQNEKLFF.

In its sample, this clone was seen once. The V call is TRBV7-8, the J call TRBJ2-1; 7 bases align to TRBD2. Germline V gene data show CDR1 as SGHVS and CDR2 as FQNEAQ. The CDR3 length is 14 residues. With 4 bases clipped from V and 3 bases from J, the junction kept 3 bases outside the gene matches. The CDR3 reads CASSSRDYYNEQFF. The CDR3 DNA follows: TGTGCCAGCAGCTCCCGGGACTACTACAATGAGCAGTTCTTC.

The count of this clone is one. The rearrangement links TRBV7-2 to TRBJ2-7; D is undetermined. Per germline, CDR1 SGHTA and CDR2 FQGNSA. CDR3 length: 11 amino acids. The germline V and J ends were trimmed by 4 bases and 7 bases, with 8 bases remaining between them. CDR3 region: CASSSRREQYF. For the CDR3, the DNA is TGTGCCAGCAGCTCGAGACGGGAGCAGTACTTC.

J is TRBJ1-3 and V is TRBV28, with D unclear. Germline assignment: CDR1 MDHEN and CDR2 SYDVKM. The CDR3 is 12 amino acids. Written as DNA, the CDR3 is TGTGCTTCGACCGCGGGCGGAAACACCATATATTTT. Translated, it gives CASTAGGNTIYF.

The V call is TRBV11-3, the J call TRBJ2-3; D might be TRBD1 or TRBD2, each matching 5 bases. Germline lookup yields CDR1 SGHNT and CDR2 YENEEA. The CDR3 is 13 residues long. Between the trimmed V and J ends, which lost 4 bases and 6 bases, there was a span of 11 bases. The CDR3 reads CASSWQGADTQYF. CDR3 nucleotides: TGTGCCAGCAGCTGGCAGGGAGCGGATACGCAGTATTTT.

The count of this clone is one. The CDR3 region has the DNA TGTGCCTGGGAAAGGAGGGGGTCCTACGAGCAGTACTTC. It is translated as CAWERRGSYEQYF. This chain links TRBV30 with TRBJ2-7, with D perhaps given as TRBD1 or TRBD2 (6 bases each). V lost 5 bases to trimming and J lost 1 base, with 12 bases between them. The V gene's germline CDR1 is GTSNPN and CDR2 SVGIG (reference sequence). The CDR3 is 13 amino acids. Full variable domain (remainder filled in from reference TRBV30 and TRBJ2-7): SQTIHQWPATLVQPVGSPLSLECTVEGTSNPNLYWYRQAAGRGLQLLFYSVGIGQISSEVPQNLSASRPQDRQFILSSKKLLLSDSGFYLCAWERRGSYEQYFGPGTRLTVT.

V gene TRBV7-2 combines with J gene TRBJ2-1; D not resolved. The CDR3 spans 11 residues. The germline V gene encodes CDR1 SGHTA and CDR2 FQGNSA. V was shortened by 2 bases and J by 9 bases, with 5 bases between the two germline ends. CDR3 in amino acids: CASSLLAEQFF. The CDR3 nucleotides read TGTGCCAGCAGCTTACTCGCTGAGCAGTTCTTC. Variable domain in full (rest from reference TRBV7-2 and TRBJ2-1): GAGVSQSPSNKVTEKGKDVELRCDPISGHTALYWYRQSLGQGLEFLIYFQGNSAPDKSGLPSDRFSAERTGGSVSTLTIQRTQQEDSAVYLCASSLLAEQFFGPGTRLTVL.

The V call is TRBV7-2, the J call TRBJ2-2; a weak D match, TRBD2 (5 bases). CDR1 and CDR2 (germline): SGHTA, FQGNSA. The CDR3 has 12 amino acids. V was cut by 2 bases and J by 15 bases, with 13 bases left in between. The CDR3 protein is CASSLSMGAMFF. DNA of the CDR3: TGTGCCAGCAGCTTAAGTATGGGAGCGATGTTTTTT.

The chain uses TRBV2 and TRBJ2-2; D unresolved. This CDR3 has 12 amino acids. The ends were cut back, 11 bases at V and 6 bases at J, with 13 bases in the middle. CDR1 and CDR2 (germline): SNHLY, FYNNEI. The CDR3 region has the DNA TGTGCCTCCAGACCGGCGTCCGGGGAGCTGTTTTTT. This encodes CASRPASGELFF.

This clone has only one observation. This chain joins TRBV30 and TRBJ2-3; D not resolved. Germline loops: CDR1 GTSNPN, CDR2 SVGIG (reference sequence). Trimming removed 2 bases from V and 3 bases from J, with 6 bases in between. This CDR3 has 12 amino acids. The CDR3 sequence is CAWSLSTDTQYF. The CDR3 region has the DNA TGTGCCTGGAGTCTTTCGACAGATACGCAGTATTTT.

J is TRBJ1-5 and V is TRBV10-2; D gene uncertain. The CDR3 spans 14 residues. Germline CDR1 WSHSY, CDR2 SAAADI. The V and J ends lost 6 bases and 0 bases respectively, with 9 bases between them. CDR3 in DNA: TGCGCCAGCAGCCCTAGTGATAGCAATCAGCCCCAGCATTTT. It translates to CASSPSDSNQPQHF.

This chain uses TRBV6-5 with TRBJ2-7, with D possibly being TRBD1 or TRBD2 (5 bases each). Germline values: CDR1 MNHEY, CDR2 SVGAGI. The CDR3 totals 13 residues. Deletions cut 6 bases from V and 6 bases from J, with 15 bases between. CDR3 bases: TGTGCCAGCAGCAGGGACCATCTGAGCGAGCAGTACGTC. This translates into CASSRDHLSEQYV.

The chain combines TRBV7-9 with TRBJ2-3; no reliable D call. The germline CDR1 and CDR2 sequences are SEHNR and FQNEAQ (reference sequence). The V end lost 4 bases, the J end lost 2 bases, and 4 bases lay between the germline ends. The CDR3 sequence is 12 residues long. The CDR3: CASSSYTDTQYF. The CDR3, as DNA: TGTGCCAGCAGCTCGTACACAGATACGCAGTATTTT.

This clone occurred a few times. The chain links TRBV21-1 to TRBJ1-3. TRBV21-1 is a pseudogene segment. The CDR3 runs 17 residues. CDR3 residues: CASSGWGRANPGNTIYF. The CDR3 nucleotides are TGTGCCAGCAGCGGGTGGGGAAGGGCAAACCCTGGAAACACCATATATTTT.

The chain couples TRBV28 to TRBJ2-1; D is unclear. Germline CDR1 reads MDHEN; CDR2 reads SYDVKM. The CDR3 covers 12 residues. V was trimmed by 6 bases and J by 8 bases, leaving 11 bases between them. As DNA, the CDR3 is TGTGCCAGCAGAACATTAAGGGATGAGCAGTTCTTC. Amino acids: CASRTLRDEQFF.

This clone was detected only a few times. This rearrangement joins TRBV9 to TRBJ1-1; weak D call: TRBD1 (5 bases). The CDR3 loop spans 13 amino acids. V shed 2 bases and J shed 4 bases, with 9 bases lying between them. Germline V gene sequence: CDR1 SGDLS, CDR2 YYNGEE. CDR3 amino acids: CASSVGGSTEAFF. The CDR3 nucleotides are TGTGCCAGCAGCGTGGGGGGGTCCACTGAAGCTTTCTTT.

The CDR3 is CSVERGTNTEAFF. Here the CDR3 DNA reads TGCAGCGTTGAACGGGGGACGAACACTGAAGCTTTCTTT. This rearrangement joins TRBV29-1 to TRBJ1-1, with a possible D match to TRBD1 (5 bases). CDR1 is SQVTM, CDR2 ANQGSEA, per germline. CDR3 length: 13 amino acids. Trimming stripped 2 bases from V and 1 base from J, with 8 bases between. The full variable domain, with the rest looked up from reference TRBV29-1 and TRBJ1-1, is SAVISQKPSRDICQRGTSLTIQCQVDSQVTMMFWYRQQPGQSLTLIATANQGSEATYESGFVIDKFPISRPNLTFSTLTVSNMSPEDSSIYLCSVERGTNTEAFFGQGTRLTVV.

The V gene is TRBV7-9, the J gene TRBJ1-3; D is ambiguous. V was clipped by 1 base and J by 1 base, with 5 bases between them. The CDR3 covers 14 residues. Germline assignment: CDR1 SEHNR and CDR2 FQNEAQ (reference sequence). The DNA for the CDR3 is TGTGCCAGCAGCTTAGTAGGGTCTGGAAACACCATATATTTT. Its protein is CASSLVGSGNTIYF.

This clone was counted between two and nine times. V and J are TRBV15 and TRBJ2-3, with D uncertain. CDR1 is LNHNV, CDR2 YYDKDF, per germline (reference sequence). The CDR3 spans 12 residues. V was shortened by 3 bases and J by 6 bases, with 7 bases between the two germline ends. As DNA, the CDR3 is TGTGCCACCAGCAGGCGACGGGATACGCAGTATTTT. It yields the protein CATSRRRDTQYF.

The rearrangement uses TRBV4-1 and TRBJ1-2; TRBD1 agrees at 7 bases. This CDR3 has 16 residues. Unmatched junction bases numbered 4, after V lost 0 bases and J lost 0 bases. Germline values: CDR1 MGHRA, CDR2 YSYEKL. CDR3 protein: CASSQERQGSNYGYTF. In nucleotides, the CDR3 is TGCGCCAGCAGCCAAGAAAGACAGGGTTCTAACTATGGCTACACCTTC.

The gene calls are TRBV27 and TRBJ1-1; a weak D match, TRBD1 (5 bases). Trimming removed 2 bases at V and 0 bases at J, with 22 bases between. The length of the CDR3 is 19 residues. Germline lookup yields CDR1 MNHEY and CDR2 SMNVEV (reference sequence). CDR3 residues: CASSLMYAGGGPLNTEAFF. The DNA for the CDR3 is TGTGCCAGCAGTTTAATGTACGCGGGGGGAGGGCCACTGAACACTGAAGCTTTCTTT.

The chain uses TRBV6-1 and TRBJ2-1, with TRBD2 as a possible D gene (5 bases). The V end was cut by 2 bases, the J end by 3 bases, with 11 bases between. The CDR3 contains 15 residues. In germline, CDR1 is MNHNS, CDR2 SASEGT. Written as DNA, the CDR3 is TGTGCCAGCAGTGAAAATAGTGGGAGCTACAATGAGCAGTTCTTC. Protein sequence: CASSENSGSYNEQFF.